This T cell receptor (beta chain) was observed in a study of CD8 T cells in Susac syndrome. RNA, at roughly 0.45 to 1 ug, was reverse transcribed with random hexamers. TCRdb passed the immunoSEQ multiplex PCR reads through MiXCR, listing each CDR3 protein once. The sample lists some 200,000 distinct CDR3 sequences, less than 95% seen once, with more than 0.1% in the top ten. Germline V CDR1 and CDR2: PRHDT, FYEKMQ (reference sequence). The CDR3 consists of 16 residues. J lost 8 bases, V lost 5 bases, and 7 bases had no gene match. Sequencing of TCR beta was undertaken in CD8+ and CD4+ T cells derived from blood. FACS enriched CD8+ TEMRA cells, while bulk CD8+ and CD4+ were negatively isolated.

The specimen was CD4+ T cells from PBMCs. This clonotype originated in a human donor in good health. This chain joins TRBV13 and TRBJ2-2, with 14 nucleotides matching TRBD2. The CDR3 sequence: CASSPGLAGGGGELFF. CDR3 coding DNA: TGTGCCAGCAGCCCCGGACTAGCGGGAGGAGGAGGGGAGCTGTTTTTT. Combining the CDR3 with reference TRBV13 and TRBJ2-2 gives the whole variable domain AAGVIQSPRHLIKEKRETATLKCYPIPRHDTVYWYQQGPGQDPQFLISFYEKMQSDKGSIPDRFSAQQFSDYHSELNMSSLELGDSALYFCASSPGLAGGGGELFFGEGSRLTVL.